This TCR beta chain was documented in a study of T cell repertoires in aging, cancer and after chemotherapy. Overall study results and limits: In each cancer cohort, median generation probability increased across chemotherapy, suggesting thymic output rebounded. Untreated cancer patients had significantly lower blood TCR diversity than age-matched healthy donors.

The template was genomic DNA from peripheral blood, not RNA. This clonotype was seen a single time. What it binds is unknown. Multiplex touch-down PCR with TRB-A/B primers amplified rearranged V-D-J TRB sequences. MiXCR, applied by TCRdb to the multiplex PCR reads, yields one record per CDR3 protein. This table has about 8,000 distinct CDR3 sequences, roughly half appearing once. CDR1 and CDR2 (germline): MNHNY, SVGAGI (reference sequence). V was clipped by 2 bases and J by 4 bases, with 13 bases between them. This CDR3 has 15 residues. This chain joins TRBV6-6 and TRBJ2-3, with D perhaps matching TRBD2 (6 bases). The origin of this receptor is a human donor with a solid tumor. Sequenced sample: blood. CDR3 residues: CASSYGTGVADTQYF. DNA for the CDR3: TGTGCCAGCAGTTACGGGACGGGAGTTGCAGATACGCAGTATTTT.